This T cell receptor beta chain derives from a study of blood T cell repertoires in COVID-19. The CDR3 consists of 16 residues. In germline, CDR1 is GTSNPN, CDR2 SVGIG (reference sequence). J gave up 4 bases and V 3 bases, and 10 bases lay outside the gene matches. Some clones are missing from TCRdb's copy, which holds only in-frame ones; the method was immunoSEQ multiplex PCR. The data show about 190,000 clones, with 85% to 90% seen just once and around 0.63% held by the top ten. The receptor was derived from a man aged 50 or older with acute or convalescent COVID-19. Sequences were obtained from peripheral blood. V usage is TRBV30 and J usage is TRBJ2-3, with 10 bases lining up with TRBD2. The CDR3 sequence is CAWRELAGSLSDTQYF. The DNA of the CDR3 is TGTGCCTGGAGGGAACTAGCGGGAAGTCTTTCAGATACGCAGTATTTT.